This T cell receptor beta chain was observed in a study of blood T cell repertoires in COVID-19. The CDR3 contains 13 residues. Trimming cost V 0 bases and J 6 bases, with 9 bases left between them. Germline lookup yields CDR1 LNHNV and CDR2 YYDKDF (reference sequence). Profiling relied on immunoSEQ multiplex PCR, and the TCRdb table lists in-frame clones only, not all of them. Altogether some 320,000 clones are present, 90% being singletons, with the ten largest covering roughly 2.6%. The specimen sequenced was PBMCs or T cells enriched from blood (not recorded which). The chain combines TRBV15 with TRBJ2-7; perhaps TRBD2 as D (5 bases). The source is a man between 60 and 75 years old who had recovered from COVID-19. The CDR3: CATSRDSGFEQYF. The CDR3 region has the DNA TGTGCCACCAGCAGAGATTCGGGGTTCGAGCAGTACTTC.